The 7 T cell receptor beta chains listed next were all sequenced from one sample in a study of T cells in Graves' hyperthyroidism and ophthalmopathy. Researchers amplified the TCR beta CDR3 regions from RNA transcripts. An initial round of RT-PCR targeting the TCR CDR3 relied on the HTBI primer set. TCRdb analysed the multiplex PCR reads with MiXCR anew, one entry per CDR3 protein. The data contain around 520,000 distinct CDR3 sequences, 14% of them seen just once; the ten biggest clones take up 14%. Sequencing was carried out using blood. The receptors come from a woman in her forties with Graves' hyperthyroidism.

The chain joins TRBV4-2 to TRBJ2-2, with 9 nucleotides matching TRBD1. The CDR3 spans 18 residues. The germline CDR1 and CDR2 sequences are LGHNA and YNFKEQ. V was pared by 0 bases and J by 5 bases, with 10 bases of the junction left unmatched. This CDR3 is CASSQDTGGITGTGELFF. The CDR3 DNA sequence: TGTGCCAGCAGCCAAGATACAGGGGGCATTACAGGGACCGGGGAGCTGTTTTTT.

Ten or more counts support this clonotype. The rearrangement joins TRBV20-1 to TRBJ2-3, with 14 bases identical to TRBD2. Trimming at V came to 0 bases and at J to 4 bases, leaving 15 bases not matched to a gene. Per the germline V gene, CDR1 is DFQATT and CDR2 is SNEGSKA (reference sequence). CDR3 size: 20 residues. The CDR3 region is CSARESLLPGLAGVSDTQYF. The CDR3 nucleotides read TGCAGTGCTAGAGAGTCCTTACTCCCGGGACTAGCGGGAGTGTCAGATACGCAGTATTTT.

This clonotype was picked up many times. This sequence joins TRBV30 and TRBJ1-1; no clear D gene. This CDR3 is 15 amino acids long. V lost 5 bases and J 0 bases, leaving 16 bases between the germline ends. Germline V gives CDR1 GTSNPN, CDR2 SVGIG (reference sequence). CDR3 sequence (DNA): TGTGCCTGGTCCCCGAGGGCACCCATGAACACTGAAGCTTTCTTT. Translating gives CAWSPRAPMNTEAFF.

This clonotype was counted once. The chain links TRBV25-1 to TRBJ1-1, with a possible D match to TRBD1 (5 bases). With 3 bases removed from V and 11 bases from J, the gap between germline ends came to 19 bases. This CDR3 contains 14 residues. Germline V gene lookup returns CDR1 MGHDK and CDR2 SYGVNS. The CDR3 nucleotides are TGTGCCAGCAGTGACTATGGACAAGGCCCCGAGGCTTTCTTT. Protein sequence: CASSDYGQGPEAFF.

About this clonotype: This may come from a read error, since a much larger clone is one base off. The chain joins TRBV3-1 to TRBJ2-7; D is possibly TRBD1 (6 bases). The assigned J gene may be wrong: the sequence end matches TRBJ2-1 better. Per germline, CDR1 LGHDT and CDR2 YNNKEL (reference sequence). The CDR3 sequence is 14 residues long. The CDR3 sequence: CASSQAQGIYEQFF. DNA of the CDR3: TGTGCCAGCAGCCAAGCTCAGGGGATCTACGAGCAGTTCTTC.

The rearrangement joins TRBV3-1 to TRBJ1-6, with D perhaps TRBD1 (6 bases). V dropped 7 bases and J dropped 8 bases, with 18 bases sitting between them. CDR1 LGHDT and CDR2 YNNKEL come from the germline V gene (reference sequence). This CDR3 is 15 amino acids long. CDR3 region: CASNRRGARHSPLHF. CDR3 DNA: TGTGCCAGCAACCGACGGGGGGCGCGGCATTCACCCCTCCACTTT.

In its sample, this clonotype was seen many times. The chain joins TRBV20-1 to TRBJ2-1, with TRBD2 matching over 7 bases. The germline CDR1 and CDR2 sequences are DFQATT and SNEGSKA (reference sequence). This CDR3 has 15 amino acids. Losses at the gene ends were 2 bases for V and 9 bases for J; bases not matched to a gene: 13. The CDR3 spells CSARFAGVMGFEQFF. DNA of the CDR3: TGCAGTGCTAGATTTGCGGGAGTAATGGGGTTTGAGCAGTTCTTC.